Here is one TCR beta chain with its context. Its antigen is undetermined. The data were obtained in a study of post-analysis software for immune sequencing data. Study information: Disease trajectories encompassed relapsing-remitting, secondary progressive and progressive-relapsing multiple sclerosis. Study outcomes and limitations: There were five TRBV segments more frequent in patients than controls, and TRBV5-6, TRBV5-1 and TRBV20-1 were among them.

Built from TCR beta cDNA, the libraries had unique molecular identifiers in them. From about 1 to 10 million T cells, a few hundred thousand cDNA molecules were obtained. TCRdb analysed the PCR reads with MiXCR anew, one entry per CDR3 protein. The table includes about 540,000 distinct CDR3 sequences, 30% to 40% detected once. The CDR3 runs to 13 residues. Germline CDR1 and CDR2: MNHEY and SVGAGI. The ends were cut back, 8 bases at V and 0 bases at J, with 8 bases in the middle. Material for sequencing was blood. The clonotype originates from a girl aged 2-17 years with multiple sclerosis. This rearrangement joins TRBV6-5 to TRBJ1-5; no reliable D call. CDR3 loop: CASQRYSNQPQHF. In nucleotides, the CDR3 is TGTGCCAGCCAACGCTATAGCAATCAGCCCCAGCATTTT.